Presented here are 17 T cell receptor beta chains from one specimen sequenced in a study of sequential checkpoint blockade in melanoma. Treatment here: randomized to nivolumab then ipilimumab (arm A) or the reverse (arm B). Method: immunoSEQ multiplex PCR; TCRdb's copy keeps in-frame clones and lacks some. Here the sample spans 13,000 or so clones, roughly 69% being singletons. Sequencing used CD8+ T cells sorted from blood (inferred from file names), obtained from a patient given nivolumab and ipilimumab in sequence. The receptors stem from a human donor with melanoma.

This clone occurred once. This rearrangement joins TRBV4-1 to TRBJ2-7, with 8 bases that match TRBD2. This CDR3 contains 16 residues. J lost 2 bases, V lost 1 base, and 7 bases had no gene match. Germline V lookup: CDR1 MGHRA, CDR2 YSYEKL. The CDR3 protein is CASSQVALAGPYEQYF. In nucleotides, the CDR3 is TGCGCCAGCAGCCAAGTAGCGCTAGCGGGTCCCTACGAGCAGTACTTC.

The J gene is TRBJ1-1, the V gene TRBV14; D is ambiguous. Trimming shortened V by 1 base and J by 5 bases, and 11 bases separated the two germline ends. Looked up from germline, CDR1 is SGHDN and CDR2 is FVKESK. The CDR3 covers 14 residues. CDR3 protein: CASSQGLTGTEAFF. For the CDR3, the DNA is TGTGCCAGCAGCCAAGGCTTGACGGGAACTGAAGCTTTCTTT.

The chain links TRBV5-8 to TRBJ2-1; perhaps TRBD2 as D (7 bases). The germline V gene encodes CDR1 SGHTS and CDR2 YDEGEE. The CDR3 loop spans 15 amino acids. Trimming cost V 1 base and J 5 bases, with 13 bases left between them. CDR3 sequence: CASSLRGGPHNEQFF. The CDR3 region has the DNA TGTGCCAGCAGCTTGAGGGGGGGGCCCCACAATGAGCAGTTCTTC.

Within the sample, this clone is medium-sized (0.01 to 0.1%). The CDR3 bases are TGTGCCAGCAGCTTAGTATCGACAGGGGGTGAAGCTTTCTTT. Protein sequence: CASSLVSTGGEAFF. This sequence joins TRBV7-9 and TRBJ1-1; TRBD1 aligns across 9 bases. This CDR3 spans 14 amino acids. J lost 7 bases, V lost 1 base, and 4 bases had no gene match. Germline V gene lookup returns CDR1 SEHNR and CDR2 FQNEAQ (reference sequence). The whole variable domain, filled in from reference TRBV7-9 and TRBJ1-1, reads DTGVSQNPRHKITKRGQNVTFRCDPISEHNRLYWYRQTLGQGPEFLTYFQNEAQLEKSRLLSDRFSAERPKGSFSTLEIQRTEQGDSAMYLCASSLVSTGGEAFFGQGTRLTVV.

Comment on this clone: At one end the junction does not follow the germline gene, possibly because of a read error. Other DNA sequences in this specimen translate into the identical CDR3. This chain links TRBV9 with TRBJ2-7, with D unresolved. The CDR3 has 15 residues. The germline V gene has CDR1 SGDLS and CDR2 YYNGEE. The CDR3 coding sequence is TGCGCCAGCAGCGTATTTGGGCACCCCTCCTACGAGCAGTACTTC. Translated: CASSVFGHPSYEQYF.

The V gene is TRBV11-2, the J gene TRBJ2-2, with 11 bases identical to TRBD2. V lost 4 bases, J lost 7 bases, and 8 bases stayed unmatched. The V gene's germline CDR1 is SGHAT and CDR2 FQNNGV. CDR3 length: 16 amino acids. CDR3 region: CASSYTSGSMFGELFF. DNA for the CDR3: TGTGCCAGCAGCTACACTAGCGGGAGTATGTTCGGGGAGCTGTTTTTT.

Sample share makes this clone medium-sized. The chain uses TRBV27 and TRBJ1-3, with D hard to call. V gave up 7 bases and J gave up 3 bases, with 7 bases separating them. This CDR3 contains 12 residues. In germline, CDR1 is MNHEY, CDR2 SMNVEV (reference sequence). The CDR3 bases are TGTGCCAGCACCAGTGATGGAAACACCATATATTTT. Protein sequence: CASTSDGNTIYF.

V and J are TRBV4-3 and TRBJ2-3, with 9 bases fitting TRBD2. Germline CDR1 is LGHNA and CDR2 is YSLEER. The ends lost 4 bases at V and 2 bases at J; junction bases unmatched: 10. This CDR3 spans 17 amino acids. The CDR3 DNA follows: TGCGCCAGCAGCCCGACTAGCGGCCTAAGTCCCACAGATACGCAGTATTTT. This encodes CASSPTSGLSPTDTQYF.

The rearrangement joins TRBV7-9 to TRBJ2-5; D may be TRBD2 (6 bases). The CDR3 contains 14 residues. CDR1 is SEHNR and CDR2 is FQNEAQ in the germline V gene (reference sequence). V was shortened by 3 bases and J by 5 bases, with 13 bases between the two germline ends. CDR3 protein: CASSFPTRLETQYF. The CDR3, as DNA: TGTGCCAGCAGCTTCCCGACTAGGCTGGAGACCCAGTACTTC.

V gene TRBV27 combines with J gene TRBJ2-7, with TRBD2 matching over 9 bases. The CDR3 has 14 amino acids. After removal of 0 bases from V and 3 bases from J, the junction contained 0 bases not matched to a gene. CDR1 and CDR2 from the germline V gene are MNHEY and SMNVEV (reference sequence). The CDR3 nucleotides are TGTGCCAGCAGTTTATCAGCGGGGGGCTACGAGCAGTACTTC. This encodes CASSLSAGGYEQYF.

The J gene is TRBJ2-3, the V gene TRBV15; D is uncertain. CDR3 length: 12 amino acids. Germline V gives CDR1 LNHNV, CDR2 YYDKDF (reference sequence). V lost 0 bases and J 6 bases, leaving 4 bases between the germline ends. The CDR3 DNA is TGTGCCACCAGCAGAGATGCGGATACGCAGTATTTT. Translating it yields CATSRDADTQYF.

This clone has a handful of counts. V gene TRBV7-2 combines with J gene TRBJ1-2; 7 positions match TRBD1. From germline, CDR1 is SGHTA and CDR2 FQGNSA. This CDR3 has 15 residues. V lost 5 bases and J lost 0; bases outside the gene matches: 6. The CDR3 reads CASSHTGTANYGYTF. For the CDR3, the DNA is TGTGCCAGCAGCCACACCGGGACAGCTAACTATGGCTACACCTTC.

This sequence joins TRBV5-4 and TRBJ2-7; TRBD1 might be the D (6 bases). Deletions cut 4 bases from V and 5 bases from J, with 10 bases between. The CDR3 extends over 12 amino acids. Germline lookup yields CDR1 SGHNT and CDR2 YYREEE (reference sequence). The DNA of the CDR3 is TGTGCCAGCAGCCTAACAGGGAACGAGCAGTACTTC. Its translation is CASSLTGNEQYF.

The chain recombines TRBV7-3 with TRBJ2-3; D is ambiguous. V lost 7 bases, J lost 6 bases, and 11 bases lay in between. In germline, CDR1 is SGHTA, CDR2 FQGTGA. The CDR3 covers 12 residues. The CDR3 nucleotides are TGTGCCAGCATTCCCCCCTCTGATACGCAGTATTTT. It translates to CASIPPSDTQYF.

The V call is TRBV7-9, the J call TRBJ2-7; D might be TRBD2 (5 bases). Trimming took off 1 base at V and 6 bases at J, with 7 bases between the two ends. The germline V gene encodes CDR1 SEHNR and CDR2 FQNEAQ (reference sequence). The CDR3 length is 12 residues. The CDR3 protein is CASSLGGIEQYF. CDR3 coding DNA: TGTGCCAGCAGCTTAGGAGGGATCGAGCAGTACTTC.

The chain recombines TRBV9 with TRBJ2-5; 8 bases agree with TRBD2. J lost 1 base, V lost 1 base, and 3 bases had no gene match. The CDR3 runs to 15 residues. CDR1 is SGDLS and CDR2 is YYNGEE in the germline V gene. CDR3 coding DNA: TGTGCCAGCAGCGTATTCGCGGGGGGCCAAGAGACCCAGTACTTC. Translating gives CASSVFAGGQETQYF. Variable domain in full (rest from reference TRBV9 and TRBJ2-5): DSGVTQTPKHLITATGQRVTLRCSPRSGDLSVYWYQQSLDQGLQFLIQYYNGEERAKGNILERFSAQQFPDLHSELNLSSLELGDSALYFCASSVFAGGQETQYFGPGTRLLVL.

The genes are TRBV6-6 and TRBJ2-3, with D tentatively TRBD2 (5 bases). V lost 7 bases and J lost 5, with 13 bases in between. The V gene's germline CDR1 is MNHNY and CDR2 SVGAGI (reference sequence). The CDR3 has 13 amino acids. The CDR3 here is CASTQYGEDTQYF. The CDR3 DNA reads as TGTGCCAGCACCCAATACGGGGAAGATACGCAGTATTTT.